Shown below are 10 T cell receptor beta chains from a single sample sequenced in a study of shared clonotypes between healthy human individuals. Using immunoSEQ multiplex PCR, the repertoire was profiled, and TCRdb retains in-frame clones only, with some absent. The table shows around 2.5 million clones, with 93% occurring only once. Sequencing was carried out using naive CD4+ T cells from PBMCs. Subset: CD45RA+ positively selected. These receptors came from a man younger than 35 in good health. Some clones in this sample may be carry-over from other donors' samples.

A word on this clone: The same CDR3 can be traced to other DNA sequences in this sample. V gene TRBV28 combines with J gene TRBJ1-2; no clear D. CDR3 length: 12 residues. Germline V lookup: CDR1 MDHEN, CDR2 SYDVKM. Trimming took 2 bases from V and 4 from J, leaving 5 bases between them. CDR3 loop: CASSLLSYGYTF. CDR3 nucleotides: TGTGCCAGCAGTTTACTTTCCTATGGCTACACCTTC.

V usage is TRBV14 and J usage is TRBJ2-7; D might be TRBD1 (6 bases). With 5 bases removed from V and 5 bases from J, the gap between germline ends came to 7 bases. This CDR3 has 11 amino acids. In germline, CDR1 is SGHDN, CDR2 FVKESK. The CDR3 DNA sequence: TGTGCCAGCAGCGGGGGCCACGAGCAGTACTTC. Its protein is CASSGGHEQYF. Full variable domain (rest looked up from reference TRBV14 and TRBJ2-7): EAGVTQFPSHSVIEKGQTVTLRCDPISGHDNLYWYRRVMGKEIKFLLHFVKESKQDESGMPNNRFLAERTGGTYSTLKVQPAELEDSGVYFCASSGGHEQYFGPGTRLTVT.

This clone was counted once. J is TRBJ1-2 and V is TRBV7-2; no clear D. Between the trimmed V and J ends, which lost 1 base and 5 bases, there was a span of 14 bases. The CDR3 loop spans 15 amino acids. The germline CDR1 and CDR2 sequences are SGHTA and FQGNSA. CDR3 in DNA: TGTGCCAGCAGCTTAGGCTCTCCAGGCCTATATGGCTACACCTTC. Residues: CASSLGSPGLYGYTF.

This clone occurred once. The rearrangement uses TRBV5-4 and TRBJ2-1, with 11 positions matching TRBD1. V shed 4 bases, J shed 4 bases, and the junction held 7 bases outside the gene matches. Germline loops: CDR1 SGHNT, CDR2 YYREEE (reference sequence). The CDR3 length is 16 residues. The CDR3 DNA reads as TGTGCCAGCAGCGGACAGGACAGGGGGCAATACAATGAGCAGTTCTTC. This sequence encodes CASSGQDRGQYNEQFF. The full variable domain, completed using reference TRBV5-4 and TRBJ2-1, is ETGVTQSPTHLIKTRGQQVTLRCSSQSGHNTVSWYQQALGQGPQFIFQYYREEENGRGNFPPRFSGLQFPNYSSELNVNALELDDSALYLCASSGQDRGQYNEQFFGPGTRLTVL.

This chain connects TRBV28 to TRBJ2-7, with TRBD1 identical over 11 bases. Losses at the gene ends were 6 bases for V and 3 bases for J; bases not matched to a gene: 10. Germline V gene sequence: CDR1 MDHEN, CDR2 SYDVKM. CDR3 length equals 16 residues. CDR3 sequence: CASRSTGTGGGYEQYF. CDR3 DNA: TGTGCCAGCAGAAGCACCGGGACAGGGGGGGGCTACGAGCAGTACTTC.

Comments on this clone: At the DNA level, this CDR3 is encoded by other sequences in the same sample as well. This CDR3 reads CASRQEETQYF. DNA of the CDR3: TGTGCCAGCAGGCAGGAAGAGACCCAGTACTTC. The chain has TRBV2 and TRBJ2-5; D remains ambiguous. The CDR3 totals 11 residues. Per germline, CDR1 SNHLY and CDR2 FYNNEI. V was clipped by 6 bases and J by 3 bases, with 5 bases between them.

About this clone: Other DNA sequences in this sample translate to the same CDR3. The chain carries TRBV5-1 and TRBJ2-1; tentative D call: TRBD2 (5 bases). V lost 2 bases and J lost 1, with 7 bases in between. Germline CDR1 is SGHRS and CDR2 is YFSETQ. This CDR3 spans 14 amino acids. CDR3 DNA: TGCGCCAGCAGCTTACCGGGATCCTACAATGAGCAGTTCTTC. This codes for CASSLPGSYNEQFF.

The rearrangement joins TRBV12-2 to TRBJ1-1. TRBV12-2 is a listed pseudogene. The CDR3 runs 15 residues. The CDR3 nucleotides read TGTGCAAGTCGTTTCGCCAGACCCTCGGTGGCTGAAGCTTTCTTT. As protein: CASRFARPSVAEAFF.

This sequence joins TRBV28 and TRBJ2-3, with D tentatively TRBD2 (6 bases). CDR1 is MDHEN and CDR2 is SYDVKM in the germline V gene. CDR3 length equals 18 residues. V lost 0 bases and J 0 bases, leaving 16 bases between the germline ends. The CDR3 sequence is CASSLWSVAGKSTDTQYF. The DNA for the CDR3 is TGTGCCAGCAGTTTATGGTCTGTCGCGGGGAAAAGCACAGATACGCAGTATTTT.

The chain carries TRBV2 and TRBJ2-3, with TRBD2 matching 9 bases. V trimming: 3 bases; J trimming: 4 bases; junction bases outside the gene matches: 5. Germline assignment: CDR1 SNHLY and CDR2 FYNNEI. The CDR3 contains 15 residues. The DNA of the CDR3 is TGTGCCAGCAGTGAGGCTAGCGGGGCTGCAGATACGCAGTATTTT. Protein: CASSEASGAADTQYF.